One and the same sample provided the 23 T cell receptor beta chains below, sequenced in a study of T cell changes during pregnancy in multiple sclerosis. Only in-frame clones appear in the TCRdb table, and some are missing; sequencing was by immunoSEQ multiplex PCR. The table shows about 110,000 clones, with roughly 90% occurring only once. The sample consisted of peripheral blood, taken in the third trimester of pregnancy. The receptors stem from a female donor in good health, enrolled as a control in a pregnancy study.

This CDR3 is CAWTLREAGGYTF. CDR3 nucleotide sequence: TGTGCCTGGACCTTGAGGGAGGCGGGTGGCTACACCTTC. This chain connects TRBV30 to TRBJ1-2; no reliable D call. The germline CDR1 and CDR2 sequences are GTSNPN and SVGIG (reference sequence). Trimming stripped 4 bases from V and 7 bases from J, with 16 bases between. The CDR3 sequence is 13 residues long.

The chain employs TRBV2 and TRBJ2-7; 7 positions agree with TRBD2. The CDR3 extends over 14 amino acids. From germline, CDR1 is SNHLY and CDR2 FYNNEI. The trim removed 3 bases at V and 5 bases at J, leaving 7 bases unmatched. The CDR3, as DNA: TGTGCCAGCAGTGACGGACTAGTGATCGACGAGCAGTACTTC. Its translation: CASSDGLVIDEQYF.

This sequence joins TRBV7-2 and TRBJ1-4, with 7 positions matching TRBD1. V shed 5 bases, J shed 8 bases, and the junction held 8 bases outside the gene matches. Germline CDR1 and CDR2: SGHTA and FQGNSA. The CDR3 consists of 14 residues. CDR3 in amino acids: CASSIRDRQEKLFF. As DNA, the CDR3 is TGTGCCAGCAGCATCCGGGACAGACAGGAAAAACTGTTTTTT.

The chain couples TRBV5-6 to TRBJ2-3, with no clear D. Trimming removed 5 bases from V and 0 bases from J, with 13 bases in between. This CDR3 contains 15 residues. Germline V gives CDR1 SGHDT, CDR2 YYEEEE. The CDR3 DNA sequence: TGTGCCAGCAGTTCTATCCACCTTAGCACAGATACGCAGTATTTT. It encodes CASSSIHLSTDTQYF.

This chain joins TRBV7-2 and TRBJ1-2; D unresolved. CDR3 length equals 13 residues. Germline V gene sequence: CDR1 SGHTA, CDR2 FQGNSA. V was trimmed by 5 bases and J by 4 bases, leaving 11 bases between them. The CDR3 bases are TGTGCCAGCAGCATAAGGACTAGCTATGGCTACACCTTC. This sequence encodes CASSIRTSYGYTF.

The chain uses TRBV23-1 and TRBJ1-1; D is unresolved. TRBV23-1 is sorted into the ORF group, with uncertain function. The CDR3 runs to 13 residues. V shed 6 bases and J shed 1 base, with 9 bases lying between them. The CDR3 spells CASSPISNTEAFF. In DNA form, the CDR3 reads TGCGCCAGCAGCCCAATTTCGAACACTGAAGCTTTCTTT.

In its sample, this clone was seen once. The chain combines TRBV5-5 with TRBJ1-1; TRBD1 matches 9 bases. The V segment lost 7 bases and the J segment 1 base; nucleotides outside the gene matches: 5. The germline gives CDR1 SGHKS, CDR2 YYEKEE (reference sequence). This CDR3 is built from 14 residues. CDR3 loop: CASEHRGPNTEAFF. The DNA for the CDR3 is TGTGCCAGCGAACACAGGGGGCCGAACACTGAAGCTTTCTTT.

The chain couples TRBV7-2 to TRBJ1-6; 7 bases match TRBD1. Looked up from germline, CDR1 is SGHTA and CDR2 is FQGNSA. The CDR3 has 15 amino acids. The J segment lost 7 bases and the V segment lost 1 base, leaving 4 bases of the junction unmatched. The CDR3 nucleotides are TGTGCCAGCAGCTTAGAGGGGGCAGGGAATTCACCCCTCCACTTT. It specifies CASSLEGAGNSPLHF.

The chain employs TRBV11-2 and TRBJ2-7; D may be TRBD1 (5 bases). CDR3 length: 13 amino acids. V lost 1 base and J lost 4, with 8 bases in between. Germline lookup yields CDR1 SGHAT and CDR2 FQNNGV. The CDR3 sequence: CASSLATAYEQYF. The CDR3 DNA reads TGTGCCAGCAGCTTAGCGACAGCGTACGAGCAGTACTTC.

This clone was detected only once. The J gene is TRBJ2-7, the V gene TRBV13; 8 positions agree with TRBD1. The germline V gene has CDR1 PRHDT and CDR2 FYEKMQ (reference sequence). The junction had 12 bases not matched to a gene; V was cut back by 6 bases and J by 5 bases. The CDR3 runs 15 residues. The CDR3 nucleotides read TGTGCCAGCAGACCCAGGACAGGGAGGAGCCACGAGCAGTACTTC. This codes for CASRPRTGRSHEQYF.

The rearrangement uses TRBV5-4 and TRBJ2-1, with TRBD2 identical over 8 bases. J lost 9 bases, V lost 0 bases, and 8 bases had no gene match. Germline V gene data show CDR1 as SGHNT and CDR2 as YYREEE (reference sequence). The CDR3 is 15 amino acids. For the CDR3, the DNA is TGTGCCAGCAGCTTGGGTAGCGGGGCCTGGGGTGAGCAGTTCTTC. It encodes CASSLGSGAWGEQFF. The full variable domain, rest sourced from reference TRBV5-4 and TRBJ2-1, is ETGVTQSPTHLIKTRGQQVTLRCSSQSGHNTVSWYQQALGQGPQFIFQYYREEENGRGNFPPRFSGLQFPNYSSELNVNALELDDSALYLCASSLGSGAWGEQFFGPGTRLTVL.

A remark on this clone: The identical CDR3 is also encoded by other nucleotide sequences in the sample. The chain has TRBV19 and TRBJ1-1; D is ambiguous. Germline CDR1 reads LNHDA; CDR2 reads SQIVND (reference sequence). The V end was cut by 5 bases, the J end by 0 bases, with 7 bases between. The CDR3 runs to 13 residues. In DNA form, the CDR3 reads TGTGCCAGTAGTGAGGGCATGAACACTGAAGCTTTCTTT. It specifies CASSEGMNTEAFF.

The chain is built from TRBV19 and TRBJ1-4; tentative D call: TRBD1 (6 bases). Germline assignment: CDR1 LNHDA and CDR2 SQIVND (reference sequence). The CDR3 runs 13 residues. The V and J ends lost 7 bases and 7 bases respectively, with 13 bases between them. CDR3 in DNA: TGTGCCAGTATGCACAGGGATTTTGAAAAACTGTTTTTT. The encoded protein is CASMHRDFEKLFF. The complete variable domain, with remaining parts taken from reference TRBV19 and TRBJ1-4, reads DGGITQSPKYLFRKEGQNVTLSCEQNLNHDAMYWYRQDPGQGLRLIYYSQIVNDFQKGDIAEGYSVSREKKESFPLTVTSAQKNPTAFYLCASMHRDFEKLFFGSGTQLSVL.

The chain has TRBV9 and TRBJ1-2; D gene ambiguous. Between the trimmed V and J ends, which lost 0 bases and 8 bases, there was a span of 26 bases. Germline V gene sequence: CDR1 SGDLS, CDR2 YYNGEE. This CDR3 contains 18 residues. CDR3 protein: CASSVEGGGMGRRMGYTF. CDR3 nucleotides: TGTGCCAGCAGCGTAGAAGGTGGTGGCATGGGCAGGCGCATGGGCTACACCTTC.

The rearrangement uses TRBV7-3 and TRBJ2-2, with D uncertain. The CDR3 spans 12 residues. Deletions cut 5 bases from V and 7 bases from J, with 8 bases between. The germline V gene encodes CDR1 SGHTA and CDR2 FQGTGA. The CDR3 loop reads CASSQLSGELFF. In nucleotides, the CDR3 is TGTGCCAGCAGCCAACTGAGCGGGGAGCTGTTTTTT.

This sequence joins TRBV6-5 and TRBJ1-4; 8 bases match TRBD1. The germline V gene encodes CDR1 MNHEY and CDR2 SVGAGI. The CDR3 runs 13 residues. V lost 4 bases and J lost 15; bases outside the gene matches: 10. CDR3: CASSSGQGGNLFF. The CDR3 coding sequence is TGTGCCAGCAGTTCCGGACAGGGTGGGAACTTGTTTTTT.

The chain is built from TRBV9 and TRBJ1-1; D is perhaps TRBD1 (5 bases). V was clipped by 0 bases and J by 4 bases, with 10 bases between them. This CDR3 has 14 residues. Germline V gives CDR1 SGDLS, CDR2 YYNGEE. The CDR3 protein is CASSVVREPTEAFF. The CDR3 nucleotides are TGTGCCAGCAGCGTAGTCAGGGAACCCACTGAAGCTTTCTTT. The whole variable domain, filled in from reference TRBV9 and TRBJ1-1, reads DSGVTQTPKHLITATGQRVTLRCSPRSGDLSVYWYQQSLDQGLQFLIQYYNGEERAKGNILERFSAQQFPDLHSELNLSSLELGDSALYFCASSVVREPTEAFFGQGTRLTVV.

CDR3 amino acids: CASSTGTASYEQYF. As DNA, the CDR3 is TGTGCCAGCAGTACCGGGACAGCCTCCTACGAGCAGTACTTC. This rearrangement joins TRBV27 to TRBJ2-7; 7 positions match TRBD1. CDR1 MNHEY and CDR2 SMNVEV come from the germline V gene (reference sequence). V dropped 5 bases and J dropped 0; count of bases not matched to a gene: 4. The CDR3 has 14 amino acids.

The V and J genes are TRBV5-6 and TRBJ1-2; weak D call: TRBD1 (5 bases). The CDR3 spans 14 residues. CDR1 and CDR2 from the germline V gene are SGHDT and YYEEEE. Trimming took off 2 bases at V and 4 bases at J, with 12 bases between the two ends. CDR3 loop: CASSFYQGGYGYTF. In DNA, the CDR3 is TGTGCCAGCAGCTTCTATCAGGGAGGCTATGGCTACACCTTC. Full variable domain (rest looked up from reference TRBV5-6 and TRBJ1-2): DAGVTQSPTHLIKTRGQQVTLRCSPKSGHDTVSWYQQALGQGPQFIFQYYEEEERQRGNFPDRFSGHQFPNYSSELNVNALLLGDSALYLCASSFYQGGYGYTFGSGTRLTVV.

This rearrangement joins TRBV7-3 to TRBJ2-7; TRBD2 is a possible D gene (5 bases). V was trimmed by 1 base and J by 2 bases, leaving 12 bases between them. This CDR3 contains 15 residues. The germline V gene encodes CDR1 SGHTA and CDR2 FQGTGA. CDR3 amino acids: CASSLKSEGTYEQYF. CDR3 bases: TGTGCCAGCAGCTTAAAATCTGAGGGTACCTACGAGCAGTACTTC.

The chain's CDR3 is CASSYGTPYQETQYF. CDR3 DNA sequence: TGTGCCAGCAGCTACGGGACTCCGTACCAAGAGACCCAGTACTTC. The chain uses TRBV5-4 and TRBJ2-5; weak D call: TRBD2 (6 bases). Germline CDR1 and CDR2: SGHNT and YYREEE (reference sequence). The CDR3 totals 15 residues. The V end was cut by 3 bases, the J end by 0 bases, with 12 bases between.

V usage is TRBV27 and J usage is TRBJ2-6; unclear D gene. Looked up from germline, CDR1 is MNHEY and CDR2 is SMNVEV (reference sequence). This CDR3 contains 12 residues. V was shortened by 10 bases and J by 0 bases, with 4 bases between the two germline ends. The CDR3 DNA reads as TGTGCCACCTTCTCTGGGGCCAACGTCCTGACTTTC. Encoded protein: CATFSGANVLTF.

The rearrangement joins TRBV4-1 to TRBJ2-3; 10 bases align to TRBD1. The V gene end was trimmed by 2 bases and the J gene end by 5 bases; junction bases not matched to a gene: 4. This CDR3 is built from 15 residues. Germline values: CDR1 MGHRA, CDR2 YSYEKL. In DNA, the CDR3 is TGCGCCAGCAGCCAAACGGACAGGGGGAAAGATACGCAGTATTTT. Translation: CASSQTDRGKDTQYF.